The 10 T cell receptor beta chains in this list originate from one sample, sequenced in a study of CD8+ T cells in alopecia areata. Extracted RNA was reverse transcribed, and the resulting cDNA served as sequencing template. Sequenced by immunoSEQ multiplex PCR; TCRdb stores in-frame clones only, minus some. The profile shows around 110,000 clones, around 50% of them singletons. Treatment given: oral pan-JAK inhibitor, 5-10 mg twice daily. The sequenced sample was CD8+ T cells sorted from blood, obtained at week 24, from a patient treated with tofacitinib. These receptors all come from a human donor with alopecia areata.

The V gene is TRBV9, the J gene TRBJ2-7; tentative D call: TRBD1 (5 bases). Germline-derived CDR1 and CDR2 are SGDLS and YYNGEE. V lost 0 bases and J 7 bases, leaving 14 bases between the germline ends. The CDR3 is 14 residues long. The CDR3 is CASSVGDSMGEQYF. CDR3 in DNA: TGTGCCAGCAGCGTAGGCGACAGTATGGGGGAGCAGTACTTC.

The J gene is TRBJ2-7, the V gene TRBV29-1; TRBD2 aligns across 8 bases. With 2 bases clipped from V and 4 bases from J, the junction kept 1 base outside the gene matches. Germline CDR1 SQVTM, CDR2 ANQGSEA. This CDR3 spans 12 amino acids. CDR3 DNA: TGCAGCGTTGAAACGGGGGGGTACGAGCAGTACTTC. It specifies CSVETGGYEQYF.

This clone was seen more than once but under ten times. V gene TRBV2 combines with J gene TRBJ2-7; D is tentatively TRBD1 or TRBD2 (5 bases each). The V and J ends lost 4 bases and 0 bases respectively, with 13 bases between them. Germline V gene sequence: CDR1 SNHLY, CDR2 FYNNEI. The CDR3 extends over 15 amino acids. The CDR3 DNA follows: TGTGCCAGCAGTGGAGCCGGGGCCAGCTCCTACGAGCAGTACTTC. It yields the protein CASSGAGASSYEQYF. The full variable domain, rest sourced from reference TRBV2 and TRBJ2-7, is EPEVTQTPSHQVTQMGQEVILRCVPISNHLYFYWYRQILGQKVEFLVSFYNNEISEKSEIFDDQFSVERPDGSNFTLKIRSTKLEDSAMYFCASSGAGASSYEQYFGPGTRLTVT.

J is TRBJ1-2 and V is TRBV7-9, with TRBD1 matching over 11 bases. This CDR3 is 17 amino acids long. The germline V gene has CDR1 SEHNR and CDR2 FQNEAQ (reference sequence). With 5 bases clipped from V and 2 bases from J, the junction kept 10 bases outside the gene matches. The CDR3 nucleotides are TGTGCCAGCAGCCCCGGGACAGGGGGACTAGTAAACTATGGCTACACCTTC. Protein: CASSPGTGGLVNYGYTF.

This clone was counted between two and nine times. The chain is built from TRBV19 and TRBJ2-2, with 10 positions matching TRBD2. The V gene end was trimmed by 3 bases and the J gene end by 5 bases; junction bases not matched to a gene: 0. CDR3 length: 14 residues. Looked up from germline, CDR1 is LNHDA and CDR2 is SQIVND (reference sequence). CDR3 DNA sequence: TGTGCCAGTAGTATGACTAGCGGGACCGGGGAGCTGTTTTTT. Amino acids: CASSMTSGTGELFF.

This clone was detected a few times. The rearrangement joins TRBV29-1 to TRBJ1-4; D uncertain. V was trimmed by 6 bases and J by 10 bases, leaving 18 bases between them. This CDR3 is built from 13 residues. From germline, CDR1 is SQVTM and CDR2 ANQGSEA. CDR3 amino acids: CSVARGDAGKLFF. The CDR3 DNA follows: TGCAGCGTGGCCCGCGGGGATGCCGGAAAACTGTTTTTT.

The chain combines TRBV5-1 with TRBJ1-2; TRBD1 is a possible D gene (6 bases). The germline V gene encodes CDR1 SGHRS and CDR2 YFSETQ. There are 14 residues in the CDR3. The V gene lost 0 bases and the J gene lost 4 bases, with 10 bases spanning the gap. The CDR3 DNA sequence: TGCGCCAGCAGCTTGGGGGCCAGGGGCTATGGCTACACCTTC. Translating it yields CASSLGARGYGYTF.

CDR3 coding DNA: TGTGCCAGCAGCTTAGGTCCAGGGACGCATCAGCCCCAGCATTTT. Protein product: CASSLGPGTHQPQHF. The J gene is TRBJ1-5, the V gene TRBV11-2; tentatively, D is TRBD1 (5 bases). V lost 1 base and J 5 bases, leaving 12 bases between the germline ends. The CDR3 consists of 15 residues. CDR1 SGHAT and CDR2 FQNNGV come from the germline V gene.

V is TRBV30 and J is TRBJ1-1, with D perhaps TRBD1 (5 bases). The CDR3 extends over 12 amino acids. V dropped 0 bases and J dropped 5 bases, with 7 bases sitting between them. In germline, CDR1 is GTSNPN, CDR2 SVGIG (reference sequence). The CDR3 DNA reads TGTGCCTGGAGTGTAGGGGTGACTGAAGCTTTCTTT. This gives the protein CAWSVGVTEAFF.

The J gene is TRBJ1-5, the V gene TRBV5-1; possibly TRBD1 for D (5 bases). The germline CDR1 and CDR2 sequences are SGHRS and YFSETQ. V shed 0 bases and J shed 4 bases, with 8 bases lying between them. The CDR3 is 14 amino acids. In DNA, the CDR3 is TGCGCCAGCAGCTTGGACGGGGGGAATCAGCCCCAGCATTTT. This encodes CASSLDGGNQPQHF.